This T cell receptor (beta chain) was identified during a study of CD8 T cells in ankylosing spondylitis. Points on this clonotype: Its target is unknown. At one boundary the junction diverges from the germline segment, which might be a read error.

General study points: Disease-linked clones had a CD8+ phenotype and relatively low frequency in peripheral blood. Typical of ankylosing spondylitis blood, it appeared, was a TCR beta motif of eight highly homologous variants. There were earlier reports of some motif variants in reactive arthritis synovial fluid and blood. The study looked at matched synovial fluid samples from ankylosing spondylitis patients. Disease-linked clones were reported to be significantly enriched there.

Each TCR beta library was made by quantitative 5'-RACE that incorporated molecular barcodes. In TCRdb, the 5' RACE reads were re-called with MiXCR into one record per CDR3 protein. This sample carries about 840,000 distinct CDR3 sequences, roughly 10% of them seen once, and the ten largest clones take around 0.51%. The sample taken for sequencing was blood, either unsorted or a sorted T cell fraction (not recorded which). This receptor was obtained from a male donor with ankylosing spondylitis.

The CDR3 sequence is CASSLGTGGTQYF. In DNA form, the CDR3 reads TGTGCTAGCAGCTTAGGGACAGGGGGGACCCAGTACTTC. This chain links TRBV7-7 with TRBJ2-5; 11 bases agree with TRBD1. Germline CDR1 is SSHAT and CDR2 is FNYEAQ (reference sequence). The CDR3 has 13 residues.